A selection of T cell receptor beta chains follows, all from one sample in a study of T-cell memory formation after mild COVID-19. TCRdb reanalysed the 5' RACE reads using MiXCR and keeps one entry per CDR3 protein. The repertoire holds roughly 190,000 distinct CDR3 sequences, approximately 20% seen once, with around 2.4% in the top ten. Input material: PBMCs or a T cell subset sorted from them (not recorded which). These receptors all come from an adult woman who had mild COVID-19 (a few samples of this study predate the infection). Cell type and time point are not known. The CDR3 runs from the conserved cysteine through the conserved F or W. A D gene is named only where the DNA matches it firmly. Size is stated for part of the rows, as once, few or many counts, or as a class when the clone is expanded.

J	length	size	V	D	DNA	CDR3
TRBJ2-7	12	NA	TRBV10-3	NA	TGTGCCATCAGCCAAACTAGTAGCGAGCAGTACTTC	CAISQTSSEQYF
TRBJ1-3	15	few	TRBV4-1	NA	TGCGCCAGCAGCTCCCTGACGGCTTCCATAAACACCATATATTTT	CASSSLTASINTIYF
TRBJ2-7	14	many	TRBV5-1	TRBD1	TGCGCCAGCAGCCCCCGGACAGGCGCGGACGAGCAGTACTTC	CASSPRTGADEQYF
TRBJ2-3	15	few	TRBV11-2	TRBD1	TGTGCCAGCAGCCATAGGACAGGGGCTACAGATACGCAGTATTTT	CASSHRTGATDTQYF
TRBJ1-4	14	few	TRBV4-1	NA	TGCGCCAGCAGCCAAGTGGCCTCGATTGAAAAACTGTTTTTT	CASSQVASIEKLFF
TRBJ2-4	12	NA	TRBV20-1	NA	TGCAGTGCTAGAGATCAAGGGGACATTCAGTACTTC	CSARDQGDIQYF
TRBJ2-5	14	once	TRBV4-1	TRBD2	TGCGCCAGCAGCCAGGGGGGGGACCAAGAGACCCAGTACTTC	CASSQGGDQETQYF
TRBJ1-1	14	NA	TRBV6-2/TRBV6-3	NA	TGTGCCAGCAGTTACCCTGAAGGGGCGGCTGAAGCTTTCTTT	CASSYPEGAAEAFF
TRBJ1-5	15	few	TRBV6-6	NA	TGTGCCAGCAGTTACAGCGCGCAGGGGTATCAGCCCCAGCATTTT	CASSYSAQGYQPQHF
TRBJ2-7	14	many	TRBV7-9	NA	TGTGCCAGCAGCTTCCTCGCAGGGGGGGGCGAGCAGTACTTC	CASSFLAGGGEQYF
TRBJ1-2	16	few	TRBV27	TRBD1	TGTGCCAGCAGCACGAACCGGGACAGGGGGCGCGGTGGCTACACCTTC	CASSTNRDRGRGGYTF
TRBJ2-3	11	few	TRBV7-9	NA	TGTGCCGGGGAGGACAATGATACGCAGTATTTT	CAGEDNDTQYF
TRBJ2-7	12	few	TRBV10-3	TRBD1	TGTGCCATCAGCCGGGACAGGGCCGAGCAGTACTTC	CAISRDRAEQYF
TRBJ1-1	15	few	TRBV7-2	NA	TGTGCCAGCAGCCCCACGGTGCGGGCAACCACTGAAGCTTTCTTT	CASSPTVRATTEAFF
TRBJ2-1	15	NA	TRBV6-5	NA	TGTGCCAGCAGTCTCCAGCGGACCTTCTACAATGAGCAGTTCTTC	CASSLQRTFYNEQFF
TRBJ2-5	15	NA	TRBV15	TRBD2	TGTGCCACCGCAGCCCGCGGGGGGGTCCAAGAGACCCAGTACTTC	CATAARGGVQETQYF
TRBJ2-5	12	NA	TRBV29-1	TRBD1	TGCAGCGGGGGACAGATCCAAGAGACCCAGTACTTC	CSGGQIQETQYF
TRBJ2-5	16	NA	TRBV5-1	TRBD2	TGCGCCAGCAGCTTCAACTCCCGGACTAGCGGGGAGACCCAGTACTTC	CASSFNSRTSGETQYF
TRBJ2-7	16	NA	TRBV5-1	TRBD2	TGCGCCAGCAGCCCGGGGACTAGCGGGGGATCCGACGAGCAGTACTTC	CASSPGTSGGSDEQYF
TRBJ1-2	15	NA	TRBV4-3	TRBD1	TGCGCCAGCAGCCTTTACGGGACAGATAACTATGGCTACACCTTC	CASSLYGTDNYGYTF
TRBJ2-7	17	NA	TRBV5-1	TRBD1	TGCGCCAGCAGCTTGGGTTCTGGGGGACAGGGGATCCACGAGCAGTACTTC	CASSLGSGGQGIHEQYF
TRBJ2-1	14	few	TRBV24-1	TRBD2	TGTGCCACCAATGACGGGAGGGCCTTTAATGAGCAGTTCTTC	CATNDGRAFNEQFF
TRBJ2-1	13	NA	TRBV12-3/TRBV12-4	NA	TGTGCCAGCAGTTCCGTACCTCCGAATGAGCAGTTCTTC	CASSSVPPNEQFF
TRBJ2-3	16	few	TRBV5-1	TRBD2	TGCGCCAGCAGCTCAGGGACTAGCGGGAGGGCAGATACGCAGTATTTT	CASSSGTSGRADTQYF
TRBJ2-1	17	few	TRBV12-3/TRBV12-4	TRBD2	TGTGCCAGCAGGTGGACTAGCGGGGCCTCTAGGAGGAATGAGCAGTTCTTC	CASRWTSGASRRNEQFF
TRBJ1-2	12	NA	TRBV2	NA	TGTGCCAGCAGGGCCAGATCATATGGCTACACCTTC	CASRARSYGYTF
TRBJ2-5	14	NA	TRBV7-7	NA	TGTGCTAGCAGCTTATTCAGTGGAGGAGAGACCCAGTACTTC	CASSLFSGGETQYF